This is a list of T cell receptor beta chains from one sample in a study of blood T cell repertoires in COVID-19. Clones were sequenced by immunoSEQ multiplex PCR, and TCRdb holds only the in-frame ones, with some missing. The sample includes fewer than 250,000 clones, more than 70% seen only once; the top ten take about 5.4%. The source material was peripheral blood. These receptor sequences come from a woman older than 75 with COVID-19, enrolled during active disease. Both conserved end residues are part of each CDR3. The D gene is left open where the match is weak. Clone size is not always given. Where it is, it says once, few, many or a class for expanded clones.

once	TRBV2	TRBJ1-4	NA	TGTGCCAGCATTCGGGGGGCGAATGAAAAACTGTTTTTT	CASIRGANEKLFF
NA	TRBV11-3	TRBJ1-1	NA	TGTGCCAGCAGCTTATACATGAACACTGAAGCTTTCTTT	CASSLYMNTEAFF
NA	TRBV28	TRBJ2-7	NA	TGTGCCAGCAGTTTGGAGGGACCCTACGAGCAGTACTTC	CASSLEGPYEQYF
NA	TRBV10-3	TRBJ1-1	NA	TGTGCCATCAGTGAGGGGGGGTTGGCCACTGAAGCTTTCTTT	CAISEGGLATEAFF
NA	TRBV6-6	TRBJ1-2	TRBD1	TGTGCCAGCAGTTCACAGGGGGCAATTGGCTACACCTTC	CASSSQGAIGYTF
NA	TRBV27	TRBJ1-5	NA	TGTGCCAGCAGTTTCGGGGGAAGTGGCAATCAGCCCCAGCATTTT	CASSFGGSGNQPQHF
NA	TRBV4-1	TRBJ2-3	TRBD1	TGCGCCAGCAGCCCCGAGCCAGGGGGAAGCACAGATACGCAGTATTTT	CASSPEPGGSTDTQYF
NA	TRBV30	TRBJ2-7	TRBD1	TGTGCCTGGAGCCACCCAGGGGGTTACGAGCAGTACTTC	CAWSHPGGYEQYF
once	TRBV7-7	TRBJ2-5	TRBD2	TGTGCCAGCAGTACTAGCGGGGGGGCGGAGACCCAGTACTTC	CASSTSGGAETQYF
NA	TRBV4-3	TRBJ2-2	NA	TGCGCCAGCAGCCAAGAGACTAGTTGGACCGGGGAGCTGTTTTTT	CASSQETSWTGELFF
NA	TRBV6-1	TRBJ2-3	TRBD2	TGTGCCAGCAGTGAAGCGCTTATGGGGGGGGGATTGGATACGCAGTATTTT	CASSEALMGGGLDTQYF
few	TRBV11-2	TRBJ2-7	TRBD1	TGTGCCAGCAGCTTGGGGACAGGGGAGGGCTACGAGCAGTACTTC	CASSLGTGEGYEQYF
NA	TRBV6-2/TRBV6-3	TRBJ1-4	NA	TGTGCCAGCAGCGACGGCGGGCCGGTGGTCCTGTTTTTT	CASSDGGPVVLFF
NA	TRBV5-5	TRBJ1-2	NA	TGTGCCAGCAGCTTGGCGGGGGGCCGAGCTAACTATGGCTACACCTTC	CASSLAGGRANYGYTF
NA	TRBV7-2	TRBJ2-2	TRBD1	TGTGCCAGCAGCTTCGAGAGGGGGCGCCGGGACACCGGGGAGCTGTTTTTT	CASSFERGRRDTGELFF
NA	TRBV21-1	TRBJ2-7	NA	TGTGCCAGCGAGCAAACGGGATCCAGGGGCGAGCAGTACTTC	CASEQTGSRGEQYF
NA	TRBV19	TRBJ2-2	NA	TGTGCCAGTAGCTCATGGGGGCCCTCCACCACCGGGGAGCTGTTTTTT	CASSSWGPSTTGELFF
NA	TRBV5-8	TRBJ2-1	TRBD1	TGTGCCACCAATACACCGGGACAGGGCTATGAGCAGTTCTTC	CATNTPGQGYEQFF
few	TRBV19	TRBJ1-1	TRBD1	TGTGCCAGTATCACAATGGGGGCAGGGGGCGTTCGGAACACTGAAGCTTTCTTT	CASITMGAGGVRNTEAFF
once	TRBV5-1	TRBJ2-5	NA	TGCGCCAGCAGCCGCGCTGGCTTGGACTGGGAGACCCAGTACTTC	CASSRAGLDWETQYF
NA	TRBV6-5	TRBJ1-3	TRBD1	TGTGCCAGCAGTACCGGGACAGCCTTTGGAAACACCATATATTTT	CASSTGTAFGNTIYF
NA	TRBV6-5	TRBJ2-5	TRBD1	TGTGCCAGCAGTTACTCCCCCGGGGACAGAGAGACCCAGTACTTC	CASSYSPGDRETQYF
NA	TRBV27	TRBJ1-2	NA	TGTGCCAGCAGACGATCGATGGGGCAGGGCTTCGGCTATGGCTACACCTTC	CASRRSMGQGFGYGYTF
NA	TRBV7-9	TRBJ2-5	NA	TGTGCCAGCAGCTTAGGGGCCGGAGGGGAGACCCAGTACTTC	CASSLGAGGETQYF
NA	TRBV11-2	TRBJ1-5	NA	TGTGCCAGCAGCTTACAGGGAAGCAATCAGCCCCAGCATTTT	CASSLQGSNQPQHF
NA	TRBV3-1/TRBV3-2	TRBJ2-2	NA	TGTGCCAGCAGCCAAGAGGTGAGGGTCACCGGGGAGCTGTTTTTT	CASSQEVRVTGELFF
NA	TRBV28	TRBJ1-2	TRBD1	TGTGCCAGCAGTGGTGGACAGGGGAGGTATGGCTACACCTTC	CASSGGQGRYGYTF
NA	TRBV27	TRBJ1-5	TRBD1	TGTGCCATCTCCGGGACAGGGGGACCTCAAAACTGTCAGCCCCAGCATTTT	CAISGTGGPQNCQPQHF
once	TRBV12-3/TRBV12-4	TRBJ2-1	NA	TGTGCCAGCAGTTCATTCAATGAGCAGTTCTTC	CASSSFNEQFF